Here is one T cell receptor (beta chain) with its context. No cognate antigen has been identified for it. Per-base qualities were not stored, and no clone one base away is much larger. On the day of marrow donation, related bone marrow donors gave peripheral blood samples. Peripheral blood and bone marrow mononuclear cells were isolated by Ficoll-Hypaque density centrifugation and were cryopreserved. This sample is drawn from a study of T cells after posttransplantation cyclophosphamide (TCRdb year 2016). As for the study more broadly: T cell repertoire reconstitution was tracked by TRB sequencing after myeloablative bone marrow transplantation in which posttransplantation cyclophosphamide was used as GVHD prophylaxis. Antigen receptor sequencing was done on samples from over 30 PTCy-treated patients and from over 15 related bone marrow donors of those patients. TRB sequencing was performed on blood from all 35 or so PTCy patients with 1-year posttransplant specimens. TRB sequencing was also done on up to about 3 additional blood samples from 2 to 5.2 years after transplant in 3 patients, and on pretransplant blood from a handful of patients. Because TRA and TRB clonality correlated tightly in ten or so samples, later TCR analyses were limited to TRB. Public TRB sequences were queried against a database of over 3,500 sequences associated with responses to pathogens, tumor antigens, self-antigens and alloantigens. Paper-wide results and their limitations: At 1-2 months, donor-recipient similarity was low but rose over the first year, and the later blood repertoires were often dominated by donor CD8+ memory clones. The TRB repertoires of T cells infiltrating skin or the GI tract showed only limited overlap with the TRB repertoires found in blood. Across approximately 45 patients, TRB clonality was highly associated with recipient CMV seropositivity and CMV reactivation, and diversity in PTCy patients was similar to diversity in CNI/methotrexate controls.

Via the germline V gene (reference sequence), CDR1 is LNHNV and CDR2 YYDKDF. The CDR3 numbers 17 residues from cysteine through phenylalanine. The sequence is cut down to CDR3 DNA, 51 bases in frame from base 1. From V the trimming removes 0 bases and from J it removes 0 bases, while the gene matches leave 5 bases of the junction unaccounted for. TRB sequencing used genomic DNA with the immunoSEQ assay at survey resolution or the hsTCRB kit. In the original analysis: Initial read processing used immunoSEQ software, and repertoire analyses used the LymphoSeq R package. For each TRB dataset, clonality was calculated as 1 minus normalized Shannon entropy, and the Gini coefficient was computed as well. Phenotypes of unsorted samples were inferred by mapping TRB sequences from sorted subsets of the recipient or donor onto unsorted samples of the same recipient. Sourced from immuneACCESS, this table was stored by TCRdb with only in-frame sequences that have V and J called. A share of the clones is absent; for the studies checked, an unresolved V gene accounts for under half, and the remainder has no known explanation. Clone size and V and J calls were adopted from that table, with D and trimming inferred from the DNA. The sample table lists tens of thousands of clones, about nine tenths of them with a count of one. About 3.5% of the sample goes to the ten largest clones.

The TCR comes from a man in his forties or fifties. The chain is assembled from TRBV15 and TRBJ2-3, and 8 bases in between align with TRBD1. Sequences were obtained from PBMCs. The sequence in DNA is TGTGCCACCAGCAGAGATGGACAGGGCGGGAGCACAGATACGCAGTATTTT. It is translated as CATSRDGQGGSTDTQYF.